The 16 T cell receptor beta chains in this list originate from one sample, sequenced in a study of radiotherapy plus CTLA-4 blockade in lung cancer. TCRdb's copy holds only in-frame clones and misses some; the assay was immunoSEQ multiplex PCR. The sample holds fewer than 140,000 clones; under 90% are singletons and the top ten take 2% to 3%. The specimen comprised peripheral blood, sampled from a patient treated with radiotherapy plus ipilimumab. These receptors were collected from a human donor with non-small cell lung cancer that progressed on radiotherapy plus ipilimumab. Some clones in this sample may be carry-over from other donors' samples.

The chain combines TRBV19 with TRBJ2-1, with D tentatively TRBD2 (6 bases). Deletions cut 2 bases from V and 14 bases from J, with 16 bases between. The CDR3 spans 13 residues. Germline V gene lookup returns CDR1 LNHDA and CDR2 SQIVND (reference sequence). The CDR3 region has the DNA TGTGCCAGTAGTATACCTCACGCAGGCGGGAAGTTCTTC. This sequence encodes CASSIPHAGGKFF.

This clone was seen a single time. The chain couples TRBV4-3 to TRBJ2-2, with D possibly TRBD1 on 5 matching bases. Germline lookup yields CDR1 LGHNA and CDR2 YSLEER. This CDR3 region has 15 residues. V was clipped by 2 bases and J by 0 bases, with 7 bases between them. CDR3 nucleotides: TGCGCCAGCAGCCAAAGACAGACGAACACCGGGGAGCTGTTTTTT. Protein sequence: CASSQRQTNTGELFF.

V and J are TRBV7-2 and TRBJ2-2, with 7 bases lining up with TRBD1. There are 15 residues in the CDR3. From germline, CDR1 is SGHTA and CDR2 FQGNSA. The junction had 2 bases not matched to a gene; V was cut back by 2 bases and J by 2 bases. The DNA for the CDR3 is TGTGCCAGCAGCTTAAGGACAGGAAACACCGGGGAGCTGTTTTTT. It encodes CASSLRTGNTGELFF.

The V call is TRBV7-2, the J call TRBJ2-2; the match to TRBD1 covers 12 bases. The ends lost 5 bases at V and 6 bases at J; junction bases unmatched: 7. Germline CDR1 reads SGHTA; CDR2 reads FQGNSA. This CDR3 region has 16 residues. CDR3 nucleotide sequence: TGTGCCAGCAGCCTGCGGGACAGGGGGCATTCCGGGGAGCTGTTTTTT. This encodes CASSLRDRGHSGELFF.

The chain recombines TRBV5-1 with TRBJ1-1; D remains ambiguous. This CDR3 comprises 14 residues. Trimming cost V 4 bases and J 1 base, with 11 bases left between them. The germline CDR1 and CDR2 sequences are SGHRS and YFSETQ. The CDR3, as DNA: TGCGCCAGCAGCCCAACGACTACGAACACTGAAGCTTTCTTT. Protein sequence: CASSPTTTNTEAFF.

V is TRBV7-2 and J is TRBJ1-2; 7 nucleotides agree with TRBD1. The CDR3 is 18 amino acids. V was pared by 3 bases and J by 13 bases, with 26 bases of the junction left unmatched. Germline V lookup: CDR1 SGHTA, CDR2 FQGNSA. The CDR3 loop is CASSFQGGTMAQTLRCTF. The CDR3 nucleotides read TGTGCCAGCAGCTTCCAGGGGGGAACTATGGCTCAAACCTTGAGGTGCACCTTC.

A remark on this clone: Compared with germline, one end of the junction differs, possibly owing to a read error. The chain couples TRBV25-1 to TRBJ1-3, with D uncertain. CDR3 length equals 10 residues. The germline gives CDR1 MGHDK, CDR2 SYGVNS. The CDR3 DNA follows: TGTGCCAGCACCAAAGGTCTCCCCGATTTT. It is translated as CASTKGLPDF.

The gene calls are TRBV7-2 and TRBJ2-7, with a weak D call TRBD2 (5 bases). CDR1 is SGHTA, CDR2 FQGNSA, per germline. The CDR3 sequence is 16 residues long. Trimming cost V 1 base and J 1 base, with 14 bases left between them. The CDR3 reads CASSLGGFGPSYEQYF. The CDR3 DNA is TGTGCCAGCAGCTTAGGAGGGTTTGGTCCATCCTACGAGCAGTACTTC.

The V and J genes are TRBV9 and TRBJ2-7; D uncertain. Trimming shortened V by 2 bases and J by 2 bases, and 11 bases separated the two germline ends. The CDR3 has 14 amino acids. In germline, CDR1 is SGDLS, CDR2 YYNGEE. The CDR3 region has the DNA TGTGCCAGCAGCGTGGAAGTAGGCCCCTACGAGCAGTACTTC. It yields the protein CASSVEVGPYEQYF.

The J gene is TRBJ1-2, the V gene TRBV4-1; unclear D gene. V was pared by 4 bases and J by 5 bases, with 14 bases between. CDR3 length: 14 residues. Germline V gene sequence: CDR1 MGHRA, CDR2 YSYEKL. The CDR3 DNA is TGCGCCAGCAGCCCGACCCCGGGAAATTATGGCTACACCTTC. Protein: CASSPTPGNYGYTF.

This clone was seen a single time. V usage is TRBV9 and J usage is TRBJ1-6; maybe TRBD1 (5 bases). This CDR3 contains 13 residues. Germline V lookup: CDR1 SGDLS, CDR2 YYNGEE. Trimming took off 4 bases at V and 7 bases at J, with 9 bases between the two ends. The CDR3 DNA reads TGTGCCAGCAGCCCTGACAGAAATTCACCCCTCCACTTT. Its protein is CASSPDRNSPLHF.

CDR3 nucleotide sequence: TGTGCCAGCACCCGAGGCTGGGGTGGCGGCCAGCCCCAGCATTTT. Protein: CASTRGWGGGQPQHF. The genes are TRBV2 and TRBJ1-5, with D hard to call. Trimming removed 7 bases at V and 7 bases at J, with 20 bases between. From germline, CDR1 is SNHLY and CDR2 FYNNEI. The CDR3 covers 15 residues.

The chain links TRBV11-2 to TRBJ2-3, with D possibly being TRBD2 (6 bases). V gave up 3 bases and J gave up 7 bases, with 20 bases separating them. Germline V gene lookup returns CDR1 SGHAT and CDR2 FQNNGV. The CDR3 runs 16 residues. The CDR3 loop reads CASSLEGTLRDYTQYF. CDR3 DNA sequence: TGTGCCAGCAGCTTGGAGGGGACCCTACGTGACTATACGCAGTATTTT.

The J gene is TRBJ2-7, the V gene TRBV29-1; perhaps TRBD1 as D (5 bases). V was cut by 5 bases and J by 3 bases, with 11 bases left in between. The CDR3 sequence is 12 residues long. In germline, CDR1 is SQVTM, CDR2 ANQGSEA. CDR3 residues: CSVRQNFYEQYF. Here the CDR3 DNA reads TGCAGCGTTAGACAGAATTTCTACGAGCAGTACTTC.

The V call is TRBV5-1, the J call TRBJ1-1; 7 bases map to TRBD1. The CDR3 length is 14 residues. V lost 4 bases, J lost 3 bases, and 6 bases stayed unmatched. Germline CDR1 is SGHRS and CDR2 is YFSETQ. CDR3 sequence (DNA): TGCGCCAGCAGCCTTGGCAGGGGGGACACTGAAGCTTTCTTT. Translation: CASSLGRGDTEAFF.

This chain's CDR3 is CASSVASGVSYNEQFF. CDR3 nucleotides: TGTGCCAGCAGCGTAGCTAGCGGGGTCTCCTACAATGAGCAGTTCTTC. This chain connects TRBV9 to TRBJ2-1; 9 bases line up with TRBD2. Germline V gene sequence: CDR1 SGDLS, CDR2 YYNGEE. V gave up 0 bases and J gave up 0 bases; unmatched junction bases: 1. The CDR3 totals 16 residues.